These 19 T cell receptor beta chains share one sample of origin, sequenced in a study of blood T cells in healthy people across ages. It was with a sample-barcoded 5' primer and a J-beta primer mix that a second PCR of roughly 7 to 12 cycles was run. MiXCR, applied by TCRdb to the 5' RACE reads, yields one record per CDR3 protein. The sample holds roughly 500,000 distinct CDR3 sequences, about 24% seen once. The same sample was also used in a study of T cells of mothers and their children.

Sequenced sample: blood. Every receptor here comes from a boy under 18 in good health.

The chain carries TRBV6-2 or TRBV6-3 and TRBJ1-2; D not certain. This CDR3 has 16 residues. The ends were cut back, 7 bases at V and 2 bases at J, with 20 bases in the middle. The germline V gene encodes CDR1 MNHEY and CDR2 SVGEGT. This CDR3 is CASTSPVEARNYGYTF. CDR3 coding DNA: TGTGCCAGCACCTCACCTGTTGAGGCTCGGAACTATGGCTACACCTTC.

The chain employs TRBV3-1 and TRBJ1-1; no reliable D call. Trimming cost V 2 bases and J 1 base, with 8 bases left between them. The CDR3 totals 14 residues. Germline-derived CDR1 and CDR2 are LGHDT and YNNKEL (reference sequence). The CDR3 nucleotides read TGTGCCAGCAGCCAAACTTGGAGGAACACTGAAGCTTTCTTT. Translated: CASSQTWRNTEAFF.

Ten or more counts support this clonotype. This chain connects TRBV20-1 to TRBJ1-5; D ambiguous. CDR3 size: 15 residues. Germline CDR1 and CDR2: DFQATT and SNEGSKA (reference sequence). Trimming cost V 2 bases and J 3 bases, with 14 bases left between them. The CDR3 DNA reads as TGCAGTGCTAGAAATCGGGCAGGTTACAATCAGCCCCAGCATTTT. This codes for CSARNRAGYNQPQHF.

The rearrangement uses TRBV24-1 and TRBJ1-2, with a possible D match to TRBD1 (6 bases). Trimming cost V 4 bases and J 8 bases, with 7 bases left between them. Germline CDR1 reads KGHDR; CDR2 reads SFDVKD. CDR3 length: 11 residues. CDR3 nucleotide sequence: TGTGCCACCAGTGAGGGGACAGGCTACACCTTC. It codes for CATSEGTGYTF.

CDR3 bases: TGTGCCAGCAGCGTACGTGAGGGTATATATCCCTACACCTTC. It yields the protein CASSVREGIYPYTF. The rearrangement joins TRBV9 to TRBJ1-2, with D unclear. Germline lookup yields CDR1 SGDLS and CDR2 YYNGEE. The V gene lost 1 base and the J gene lost 10 bases, with 17 bases spanning the gap. The CDR3 consists of 14 residues.

The gene calls are TRBV7-9 and TRBJ2-3; 11 bases match TRBD2. Germline CDR1 and CDR2: SEHNR and FQNEAQ (reference sequence). This CDR3 is 17 amino acids long. V was pared by 5 bases and J by 3 bases, with 10 bases of the junction left unmatched. CDR3 nucleotides: TGTGCCAGCAGCCGCCTCCCCACTAGCGGGAGTACAGATACGCAGTATTTT. Translated: CASSRLPTSGSTDTQYF.

The gene calls are TRBV20-1 and TRBJ2-7; D unclear. This CDR3 is built from 13 residues. Germline V CDR1 and CDR2: DFQATT, SNEGSKA (reference sequence). Trimming removed 3 bases at V and 2 bases at J, with 11 bases between. The CDR3 nucleotides read TGCAGTGCTAGGGAGATTGGAGCCTACGAGCAGTACTTC. It yields the protein CSAREIGAYEQYF.

In its sample, this clonotype was seen a few times. V gene TRBV25-1 combines with J gene TRBJ2-7, with 7 bases identical to TRBD1. CDR1 and CDR2 from the germline V gene are MGHDK and SYGVNS. CDR3 length: 15 residues. V trimming: 2 bases; J trimming: 1 base; junction bases outside the gene matches: 5. CDR3 amino acids: CASSERGRDSYEQYF. CDR3 coding DNA: TGTGCCAGCAGTGAAAGGGGGCGCGATTCCTACGAGCAGTACTTC.

This clonotype occurred a few times. This rearrangement joins TRBV20-1 to TRBJ1-2, with TRBD1 matching 8 bases. Losses at the gene ends were 5 bases for V and 3 bases for J; bases not matched to a gene: 11. Germline assignment: CDR1 DFQATT and CDR2 SNEGSKA (reference sequence). CDR3 length: 15 residues. The CDR3: CSAPLNRGDDYGYTF. The CDR3 region has the DNA TGCAGTGCTCCGTTAAACAGGGGGGATGACTATGGCTACACCTTC.

J is TRBJ1-4 and V is TRBV12-3 or TRBV12-4; tentatively, D is TRBD1 (5 bases). CDR3 length equals 15 residues. V was pared by 6 bases and J by 4 bases, with 15 bases between. CDR3 sequence: CASRMGLPFNEKLFF. The CDR3, as DNA: TGTGCCAGCAGAATGGGACTCCCGTTTAATGAAAAACTGTTTTTT.

The J gene is TRBJ2-5, the V gene TRBV7-2; the D gene is possibly TRBD1 (5 bases). The CDR3 has 12 amino acids. Per germline, CDR1 SGHTA and CDR2 FQGNSA. Trimming removed 5 bases at V and 6 bases at J, with 10 bases between. CDR3 DNA: TGTGCCAGCAGCCCCGACAGCCAGACCCAGTACTTC. Translated, it gives CASSPDSQTQYF. Supplemented by reference TRBV7-2 and TRBJ2-5, the full variable domain reads GAGVSQSPSNKVTEKGKDVELRCDPISGHTALYWYRQSLGQGLEFLIYFQGNSAPDKSGLPSDRFSAERTGGSVSTLTIQRTQQEDSAVYLCASSPDSQTQYFGPGTRLLVL.

The V call is TRBV7-6, the J call TRBJ1-4, with TRBD1 matching 9 bases. The V and J ends lost 5 bases and 0 bases, in that order; junction bases with no gene match: 7. CDR3 length: 17 amino acids. Germline CDR1 reads SGHVS; CDR2 reads FNYEAQ. CDR3 sequence reads: CASSLRQGVSTNEKLFF. DNA for the CDR3: TGTGCCAGCAGCCTTAGACAGGGGGTATCAACTAATGAAAAACTGTTTTTT.

The chain recombines TRBV20-1 with TRBJ2-2, with unresolved D. The CDR3 has 13 residues. The germline CDR1 and CDR2 sequences are DFQATT and SNEGSKA (reference sequence). V dropped 3 bases and J dropped 4 bases, with 9 bases sitting between them. The CDR3 here is CSARWTVTGELFF. The CDR3 DNA follows: TGCAGTGCTAGGTGGACGGTCACCGGGGAGCTGTTTTTT.

This clonotype was observed a few times. This chain joins TRBV6-8 and TRBJ2-5, with 12 bases fitting TRBD2. The ends lost 0 bases at V and 5 bases at J; junction bases unmatched: 4. Looked up from germline, CDR1 is MNHGY and CDR2 is SAAAGT. CDR3 length equals 16 residues. CDR3 sequence: CASSYSTSGSFETQYF. The CDR3 DNA is TGTGCCAGCAGTTACTCGACTAGCGGGAGTTTCGAGACCCAGTACTTC.

Points on this clonotype: The junction departs from the called germline gene at one end, perhaps through a read error. This CDR3 reads CASSQSRDPILHAF. The CDR3 DNA is TGCGCCAGCAGCCAATCAAGGGACCCCATTCTTCACGCCTTC. The V and J genes are TRBV4-3 and TRBJ1-2; D is possibly TRBD1 (5 bases). The germline gives CDR1 LGHNA, CDR2 YSLEER. CDR3 size: 14 residues.

This clonotype was seen a handful of times. This chain joins TRBV27 and TRBJ2-3; possible D gene TRBD2, 6 bases. V was trimmed by 5 bases and J by 8 bases, leaving 23 bases between them. The CDR3 spans 16 residues. In germline, CDR1 is MNHEY, CDR2 SMNVEV (reference sequence). The CDR3 DNA reads TGTGCCAGCAGTCCAATACCGGGACTCCCCGCGAGTACGCAGTATTTT. Translation gives CASSPIPGLPASTQYF.

The chain links TRBV6-6 to TRBJ2-7, with D uncertain. Trimming took off 7 bases at V and 4 bases at J, with 17 bases between the two ends. Germline CDR1 reads MNHNY; CDR2 reads SVGAGI (reference sequence). This CDR3 has 14 amino acids. CDR3 amino acids: CASNVDTWLYEQYF. CDR3 DNA: TGTGCCAGCAACGTTGACACATGGCTTTACGAGCAGTACTTC.

This clonotype was detected a few times. This chain links TRBV27 with TRBJ1-5, with D possibly matching TRBD1 (5 bases). The germline V gene has CDR1 MNHEY and CDR2 SMNVEV (reference sequence). The CDR3 is 13 residues long. Trimming removed 6 bases from V and 4 bases from J, with 10 bases in between. CDR3 coding DNA: TGTGCCAGCAGGGAGGGGTGGAATCAGCCCCAGCATTTT. Translating it yields CASREGWNQPQHF.

This rearrangement joins TRBV27 to TRBJ2-5; TRBD2 matches at 12 bases. The J call may be wrong; the DNA end is better matched by TRBJ2-1. Germline V gene sequence: CDR1 MNHEY, CDR2 SMNVEV (reference sequence). The CDR3 length is 16 residues. Here the CDR3 DNA reads TGTGCCAGCAGTTTATCGACTAGCGGGGGAGTCCATGAGCAGTTCTTC. The encoded protein is CASSLSTSGGVHEQFF.